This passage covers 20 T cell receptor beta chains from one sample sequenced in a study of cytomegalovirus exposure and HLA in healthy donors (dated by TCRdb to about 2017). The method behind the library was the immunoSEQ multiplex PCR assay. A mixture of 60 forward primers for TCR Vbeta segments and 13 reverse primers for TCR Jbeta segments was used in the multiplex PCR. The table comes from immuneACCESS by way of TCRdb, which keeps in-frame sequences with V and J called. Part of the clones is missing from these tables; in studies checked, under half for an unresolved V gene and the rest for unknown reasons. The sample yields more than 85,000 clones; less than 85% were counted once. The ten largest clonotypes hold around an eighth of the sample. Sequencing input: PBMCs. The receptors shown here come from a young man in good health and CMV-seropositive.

The CDR3 protein is CASSLGGLAGVVTDTQYF. As DNA, the CDR3 is TGTGCCAGCAGCTTGGGGGGACTAGCGGGGGTAGTGACAGATACGCAGTATTTT. The rearrangement joins TRBV5-6 to TRBJ2-3; the match to TRBD2 covers 14 bases. From germline, CDR1 is SGHDT and CDR2 YYEEEE. The CDR3 extends over 18 amino acids. After removal of 0 bases from V and 3 bases from J, the junction contained 6 bases not matched to a gene.

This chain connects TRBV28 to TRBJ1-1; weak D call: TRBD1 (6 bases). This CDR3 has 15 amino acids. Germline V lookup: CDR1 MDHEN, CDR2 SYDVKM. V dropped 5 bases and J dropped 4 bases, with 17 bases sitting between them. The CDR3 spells CASSPFTGRVTEAFF. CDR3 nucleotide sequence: TGTGCCAGCAGTCCATTTACAGGGAGGGTCACTGAAGCTTTCTTT.

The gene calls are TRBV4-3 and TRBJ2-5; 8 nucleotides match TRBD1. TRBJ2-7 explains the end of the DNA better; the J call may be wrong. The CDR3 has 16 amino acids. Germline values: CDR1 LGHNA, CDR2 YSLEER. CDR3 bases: TGCGCCAGCAGCCATAACAGGGGGGTCGGTAGGTACGAGCAGTACTTC. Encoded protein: CASSHNRGVGRYEQYF.

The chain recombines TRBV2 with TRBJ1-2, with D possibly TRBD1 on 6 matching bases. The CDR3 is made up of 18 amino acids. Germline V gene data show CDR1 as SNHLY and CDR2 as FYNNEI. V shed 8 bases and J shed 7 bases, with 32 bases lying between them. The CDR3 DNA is TGTGCCAGCCTTGTTTCCGGACAGTCCCTTCATCGCGGGGGTGGCTACACCTTC. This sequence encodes CASLVSGQSLHRGGGYTF.

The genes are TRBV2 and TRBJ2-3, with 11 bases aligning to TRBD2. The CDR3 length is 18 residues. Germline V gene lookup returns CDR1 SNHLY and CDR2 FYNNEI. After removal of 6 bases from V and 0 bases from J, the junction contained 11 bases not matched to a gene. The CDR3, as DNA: TGTGCCAGCAGAACAACTAGCGGGGGTAACCCTAGCACAGATACGCAGTATTTT. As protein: CASRTTSGGNPSTDTQYF.

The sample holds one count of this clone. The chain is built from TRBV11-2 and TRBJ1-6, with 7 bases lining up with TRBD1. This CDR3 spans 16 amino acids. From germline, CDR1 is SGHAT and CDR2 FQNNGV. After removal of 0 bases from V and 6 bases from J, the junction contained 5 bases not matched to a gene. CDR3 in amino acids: CASSLDLGQTNSPLHF. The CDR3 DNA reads TGTGCCAGCAGCTTAGATCTGGGACAGACTAATTCACCCCTCCACTTT.

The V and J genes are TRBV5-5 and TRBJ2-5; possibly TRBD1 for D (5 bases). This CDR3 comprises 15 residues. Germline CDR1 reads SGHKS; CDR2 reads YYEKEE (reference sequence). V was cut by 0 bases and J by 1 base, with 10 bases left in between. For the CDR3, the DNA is TGTGCCAGCAGCTTGGTAGTGGGGCCCCAAGAGACCCAGTACTTC. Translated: CASSLVVGPQETQYF.

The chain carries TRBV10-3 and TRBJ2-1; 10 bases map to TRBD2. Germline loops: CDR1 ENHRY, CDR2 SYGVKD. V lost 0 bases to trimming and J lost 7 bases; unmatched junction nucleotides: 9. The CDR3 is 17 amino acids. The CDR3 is CAISESSVAGGQNEQFF. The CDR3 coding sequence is TGTGCCATCAGTGAGTCCAGCGTAGCGGGGGGCCAAAATGAGCAGTTCTTC.

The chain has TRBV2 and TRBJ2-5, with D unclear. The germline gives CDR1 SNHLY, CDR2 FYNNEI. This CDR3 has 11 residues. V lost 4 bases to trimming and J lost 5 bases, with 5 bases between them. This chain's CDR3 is CASSVRETQYF. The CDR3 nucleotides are TGTGCCAGCAGTGTTCGGGAGACCCAGTACTTC.

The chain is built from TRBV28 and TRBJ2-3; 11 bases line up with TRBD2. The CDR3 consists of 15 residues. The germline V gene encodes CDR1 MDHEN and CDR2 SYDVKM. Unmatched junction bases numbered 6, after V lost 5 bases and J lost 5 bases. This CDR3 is CASSLSGGGKDTQYF. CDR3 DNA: TGTGCCAGCAGTCTTAGCGGGGGGGGGAAAGATACGCAGTATTTT.

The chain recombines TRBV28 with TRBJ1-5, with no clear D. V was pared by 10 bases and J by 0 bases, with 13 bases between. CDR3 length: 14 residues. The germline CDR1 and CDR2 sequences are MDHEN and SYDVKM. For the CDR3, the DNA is TGTGCCATCTCCACGGTTCATAGCAATCAGCCCCAGCATTTT. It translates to CAISTVHSNQPQHF.

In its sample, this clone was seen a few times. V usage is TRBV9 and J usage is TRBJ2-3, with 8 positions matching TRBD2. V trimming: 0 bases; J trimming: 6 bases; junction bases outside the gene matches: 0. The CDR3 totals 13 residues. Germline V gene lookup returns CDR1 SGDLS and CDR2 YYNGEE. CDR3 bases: TGTGCCAGCAGCGTAGGACTAGCGGATACGCAGTATTTT. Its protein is CASSVGLADTQYF.

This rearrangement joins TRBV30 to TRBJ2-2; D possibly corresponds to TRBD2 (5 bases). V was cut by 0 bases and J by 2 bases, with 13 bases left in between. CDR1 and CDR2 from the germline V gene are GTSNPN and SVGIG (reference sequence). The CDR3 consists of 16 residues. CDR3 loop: CAWSVRVGENTGELFF. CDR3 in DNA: TGTGCCTGGAGTGTGAGGGTTGGGGAAAACACCGGGGAGCTGTTTTTT.

CDR3 nucleotides: TGTGCCAGCAGAGAAACGAGGTTCTCCTACGAGCAGTACTTC. Translating it yields CASRETRFSYEQYF. The chain joins TRBV7-8 to TRBJ2-7; D is unclear. The CDR3 runs to 14 residues. Deletions cut 6 bases from V and 0 bases from J, with 12 bases between. The germline V gene has CDR1 SGHVS and CDR2 FQNEAQ.

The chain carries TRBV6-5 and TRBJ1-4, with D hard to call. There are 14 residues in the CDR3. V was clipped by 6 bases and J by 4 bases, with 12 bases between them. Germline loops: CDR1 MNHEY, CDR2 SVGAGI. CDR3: CASRPTGDNEKLFF. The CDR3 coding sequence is TGTGCCAGCAGACCGACGGGAGATAATGAAAAACTGTTTTTT.

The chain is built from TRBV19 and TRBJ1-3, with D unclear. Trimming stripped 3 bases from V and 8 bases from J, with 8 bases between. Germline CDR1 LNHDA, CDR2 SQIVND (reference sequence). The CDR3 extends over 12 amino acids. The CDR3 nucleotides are TGTGCCAGTAGTATTGGCTTGGACACCATATATTTT. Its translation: CASSIGLDTIYF. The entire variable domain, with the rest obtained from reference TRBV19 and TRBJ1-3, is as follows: DGGITQSPKYLFRKEGQNVTLSCEQNLNHDAMYWYRQDPGQGLRLIYYSQIVNDFQKGDIAEGYSVSREKKESFPLTVTSAQKNPTAFYLCASSIGLDTIYFGEGSWLTVV.

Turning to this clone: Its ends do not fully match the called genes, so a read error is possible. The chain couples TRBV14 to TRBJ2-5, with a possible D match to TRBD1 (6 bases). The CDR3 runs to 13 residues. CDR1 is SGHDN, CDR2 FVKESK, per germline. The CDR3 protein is CASSPTTGPRPNF. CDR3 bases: TGTGCCAGCAGCCCTACTACAGGGCCTCGTCCGAACTTC.

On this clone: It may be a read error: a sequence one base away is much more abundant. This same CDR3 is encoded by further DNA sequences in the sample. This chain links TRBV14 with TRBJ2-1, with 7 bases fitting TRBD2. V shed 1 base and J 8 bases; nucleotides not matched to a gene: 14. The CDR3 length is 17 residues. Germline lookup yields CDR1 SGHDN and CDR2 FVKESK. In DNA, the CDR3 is TGTGCCAGCAGCCAAGGGGGGGGTATAGGCGCGTTCGATGAGCAGTTCTTC. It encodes CASSQGGGIGAFDEQFF.

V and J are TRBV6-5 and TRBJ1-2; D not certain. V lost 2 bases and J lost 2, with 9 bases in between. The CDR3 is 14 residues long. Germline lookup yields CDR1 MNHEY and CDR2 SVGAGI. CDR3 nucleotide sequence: TGTGCCAGCAGTTACGAGGCAGCAAACTATGGCTACACCTTC. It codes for CASSYEAANYGYTF.

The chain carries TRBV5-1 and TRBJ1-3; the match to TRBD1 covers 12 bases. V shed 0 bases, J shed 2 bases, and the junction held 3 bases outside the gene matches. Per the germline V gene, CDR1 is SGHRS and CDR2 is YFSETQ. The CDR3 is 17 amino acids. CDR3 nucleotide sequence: TGCGCCAGCAGCTTGGAAGGGACAGGGGGCACTGGAAACACCATATATTTT. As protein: CASSLEGTGGTGNTIYF.